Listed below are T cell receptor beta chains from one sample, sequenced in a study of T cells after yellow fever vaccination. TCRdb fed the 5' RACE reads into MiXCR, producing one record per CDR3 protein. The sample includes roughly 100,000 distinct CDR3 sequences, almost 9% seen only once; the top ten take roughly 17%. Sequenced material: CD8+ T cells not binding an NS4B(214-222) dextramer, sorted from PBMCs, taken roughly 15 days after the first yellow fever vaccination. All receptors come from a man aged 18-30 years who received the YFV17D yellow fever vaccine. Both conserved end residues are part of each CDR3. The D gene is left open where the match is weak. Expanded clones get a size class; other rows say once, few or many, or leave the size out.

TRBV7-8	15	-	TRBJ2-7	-	CASSLEGGQVGEQYF	TGTGCCAGCAGCTTAGAAGGGGGGCAGGTTGGCGAGCAGTACTTC
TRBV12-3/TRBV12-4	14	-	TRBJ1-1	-	CASSLSPGSTEAFF	TGTGCCAGCAGTTTAAGTCCGGGGAGCACTGAAGCTTTCTTT
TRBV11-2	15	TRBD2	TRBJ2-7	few	CASSTGTSGLYEQYF	TGTGCCAGCAGCACTGGGACTAGCGGGCTCTACGAGCAGTACTTC
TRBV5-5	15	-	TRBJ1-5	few	CASSWKDGTYQPQHF	TGTGCCAGCAGCTGGAAAGACGGGACCTATCAGCCCCAGCATTTT
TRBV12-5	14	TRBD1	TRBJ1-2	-	CASGRGQGNYGYTF	TGTGCTAGTGGTCGTGGACAGGGGAACTATGGCTACACCTTC
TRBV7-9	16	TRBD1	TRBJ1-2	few	CASSLTGATLNYGYTF	TGTGCCAGCAGCTTAACAGGGGCTACCCTAAACTATGGCTACACCTTC
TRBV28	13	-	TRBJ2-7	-	CASSFVASYEQYF	TGTGCCAGCAGTTTTGTCGCCTCCTACGAGCAGTACTTC
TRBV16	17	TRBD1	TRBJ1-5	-	CASSRTSPGGGNQPQHF	TGTGCCAGCAGTCGCACAAGTCCAGGGGGCGGAAATCAGCCCCAGCATTTT
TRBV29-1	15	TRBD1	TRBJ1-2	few	CSVGPGQGLKYGYTF	TGCAGCGTAGGGCCGGGACAGGGCTTGAAATATGGCTACACCTTC
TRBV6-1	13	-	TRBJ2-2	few	CASTHTRDGELFF	TGTGCCAGCACCCATACCAGGGACGGGGAGCTGTTTTTT
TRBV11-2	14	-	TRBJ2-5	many	CASSLDWGRETQYF	TGTGCCAGCAGCTTAGATTGGGGTCGGGAGACCCAGTACTTC
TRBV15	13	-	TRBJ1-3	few	CATSREIGNTIYF	TGTGCCACCAGCAGAGAGATCGGAAACACCATATATTTT
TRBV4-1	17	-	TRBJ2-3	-	CASSPWKAGAQADTQYF	TGCGCCAGCAGCCCCTGGAAGGCGGGGGCTCAGGCAGATACGCAGTATTTT
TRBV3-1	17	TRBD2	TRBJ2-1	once	CASSPGLAGGPNNEQFF	TGTGCCAGCAGCCCCGGGCTAGCGGGGGGACCGAACAATGAGCAGTTCTTC
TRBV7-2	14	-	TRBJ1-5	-	CASRGGGLGQPQHF	TGTGCCAGCAGAGGTGGGGGATTGGGTCAGCCCCAGCATTTT
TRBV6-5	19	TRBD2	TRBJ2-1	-	CASSYTLLGRAGVRDEQFF	TGTGCCAGCAGTTACACCCTTCTAGGTCGAGCGGGGGTTCGGGATGAGCAGTTCTTC
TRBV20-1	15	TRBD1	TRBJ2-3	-	CSARGTGDSTDTQYF	TGCAGTGCTAGAGGGACAGGCGATAGCACAGATACGCAGTATTTT
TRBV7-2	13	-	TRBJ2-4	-	CASNPSGLNIQYF	TGTGCCAGCAACCCCTCAGGGTTAAACATTCAGTACTTC
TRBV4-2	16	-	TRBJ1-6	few	CASSQDPEQLNSPLHF	TGTGCCAGCAGCCAAGATCCCGAACAATTAAATTCACCCCTCCACTTT
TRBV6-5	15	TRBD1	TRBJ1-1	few	CASSYEAGGNTEAFF	TGTGCCAGCAGTTACGAAGCAGGGGGGAACACTGAAGCTTTCTTT
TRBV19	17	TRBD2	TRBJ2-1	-	CASSPLTGRGGEIEQFF	TGTGCCAGTAGTCCACTTACAGGGCGCGGGGGGGAGATTGAGCAGTTCTTC
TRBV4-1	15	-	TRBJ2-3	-	CASSQGSDGTDTQYF	TGCGCCAGCAGCCAAGGCTCGGATGGCACAGATACGCAGTATTTT
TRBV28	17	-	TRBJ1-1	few	CASSLTGTEFMNTEAFF	TGTGCCAGCAGTCTGACCGGGACGGAGTTCATGAACACTGAAGCTTTCTTT
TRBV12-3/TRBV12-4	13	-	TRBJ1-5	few	CASSLGWNQPQHF	TGTGCCAGCAGTTTAGGTTGGAATCAGCCCCAGCATTTT
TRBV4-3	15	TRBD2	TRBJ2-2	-	CASSLRTGGTGELFF	TGCGCCAGCAGCTTACGGACGGGGGGCACCGGGGAGCTGTTTTTT
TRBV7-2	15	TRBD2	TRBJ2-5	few	CASRISGGVQETQYF	TGTGCCAGCAGAATTAGCGGGGGGGTTCAAGAGACCCAGTACTTC
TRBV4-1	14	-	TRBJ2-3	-	CASSQLSSGDTQYF	TGCGCCAGCAGCCAACTAAGCTCTGGAGATACGCAGTATTTT
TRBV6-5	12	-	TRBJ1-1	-	CASGSGRTEAFF	TGTGCCAGCGGGTCGGGTAGGACTGAAGCTTTCTTT
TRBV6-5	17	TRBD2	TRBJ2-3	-	CASSLWTSGVSTDTQYF	TGTGCCAGCAGCTTATGGACTAGCGGGGTTAGCACAGATACGCAGTATTTT
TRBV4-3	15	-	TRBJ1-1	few	CASSQRQSGDTEAFF	TGCGCCAGCAGCCAACGACAATCAGGGGACACTGAAGCTTTCTTT
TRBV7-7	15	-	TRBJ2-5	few	CASSLAASDQETQYF	TGTGCTAGCAGCTTAGCGGCTAGCGACCAAGAGACCCAGTACTTC
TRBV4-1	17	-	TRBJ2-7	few	CASSQEGEGAAPDEQYF	TGCGCCAGCAGCCAAGAAGGCGAAGGGGCGGCGCCCGACGAGCAGTACTTC
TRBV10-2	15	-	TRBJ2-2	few	CASSEPGQNTGELFF	TGCGCCAGCAGTGAACCGGGACAGAACACCGGGGAGCTGTTTTTT
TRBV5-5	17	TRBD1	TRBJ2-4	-	CASSLGTGGAGWNIQYF	TGTGCCAGCAGCTTGGGGACAGGGGGCGCGGGTTGGAACATTCAGTACTTC
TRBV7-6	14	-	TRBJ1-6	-	CASSSDLFNSPLHF	TGTGCCAGCAGCTCAGACCTCTTTAATTCACCCCTCCACTTT
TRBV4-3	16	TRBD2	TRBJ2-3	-	CASSSGLAGLRHTQYF	TGCGCCAGCAGTTCGGGACTAGCGGGACTGAGGCATACGCAGTATTTT
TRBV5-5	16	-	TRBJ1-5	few	CASSRRGGDFNQPQHF	TGTGCCAGCAGCCGGAGGGGGGGGGACTTCAATCAGCCCCAGCATTTT
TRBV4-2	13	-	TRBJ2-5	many	CASSQGVGETQYF	TGTGCCAGCAGCCAGGGAGTGGGGGAGACCCAGTACTTC